The T cell receptor beta chain under discussion was sequenced for a study of molecular identifiers for immune sequencing clone quantification. Study background: Four of five splits of RNA from around 18,000 or 91,000 naive CD8 cells were sequenced in replicates. Whole-study results and caveats: Identical barcode-sharing TCR molecules could lead to underestimated sizes for highly expanded clones.

Of note for this clonotype: Its antigen is not known. One base away lies a much larger clone, so this may be a sequencing read error.

Libraries of bulk TCR were made by previously described methods (with listed TCR primers). From the PCR reads, TCRdb called clonotypes with MiXCR, one entry per CDR3 protein. Of about 640,000 distinct CDR3 sequences in the sample, 15% to 20% were seen once. Germline V gives CDR1 LGHNA, CDR2 YSLEER. This CDR3 comprises 15 residues. The chain uses TRBV4-3 and TRBJ2-7; D is perhaps TRBD1 or TRBD2 (5 bases each). Material: naive CD8+ T cells from blood, with Jurkat cell RNA spiked in. The subset was: FACS-sorted CD8+CD4-CCR7+CD45RA+ naive T cells. The sequence came from a human donor in good health. Some libraries in this study had Jurkat cell RNA spiked in. This chain's CDR3 is CASSPHEGSSYERYF. The CDR3 DNA follows: TGCGCCAGCAGCCCTCACGAGGGGTCCTCCTACGAGCGGTACTTC.